This T cell receptor (beta chain) originates from a study of blood T cell repertoires in COVID-19. Background on the study: Samples representing acute and convalescent COVID-19 were sourced from the United States, Italy and Spain. PBMCs, B-cell-depleted T cells, or T cells were the source of the cDNA or gDNA that made up the material.

The protocol was immunoSEQ multiplex PCR, while the TCRdb copy is restricted to in-frame clones and leaves out a portion. The sample shows under 300,000 clones, roughly three quarters of them seen only once. From germline, CDR1 is SGHRS and CDR2 YFSETQ. J gave up 3 bases and V 4 bases, and 7 bases lay outside the gene matches. The CDR3 contains 15 residues. The chain carries TRBV5-1 and TRBJ1-2, with TRBD1 identical over 9 bases. The sequenced sample was peripheral blood. The source of this sequence is a woman aged 40-49 years with active or convalescent COVID-19. The DNA of the CDR3 is TGCGCCAGCAGCCCGATGGACAGGGGACACTATGGCTACACCTTC. It codes for CASSPMDRGHYGYTF.